This TCR beta chain was obtained from a study of shared clonotypes between healthy human individuals. This clone was seen a few times. Distinct nucleotide sequences in the sample also encode this CDR3. Naivety among CD8 cells was defined by CD45RO negativity and positive CCR7 selection, thereby excluding terminally differentiated effector memory CD45RA+ cells. Germline CDR1 reads MNHEY; CDR2 reads SMNVEV (reference sequence). The CDR3 length is 14 residues. Losses at the gene ends were 6 bases for V and 1 base for J; bases not matched to a gene: 5. Some clones are missing from TCRdb's copy, which holds only in-frame ones; the method was immunoSEQ multiplex PCR. The repertoire holds around 2,000,000 clones, with over 85% as singletons.

The rearrangement links TRBV27 to TRBJ2-7; 8 nucleotides align to TRBD1. This sequence originates from a young man in good health. Material for sequencing was naive CD8+ T cells sorted from blood. CDR3 loop: CASSRQGPSYEQYF. In DNA, the CDR3 is TGTGCCAGCAGCCGACAGGGGCCTTCCTACGAGCAGTACTTC.